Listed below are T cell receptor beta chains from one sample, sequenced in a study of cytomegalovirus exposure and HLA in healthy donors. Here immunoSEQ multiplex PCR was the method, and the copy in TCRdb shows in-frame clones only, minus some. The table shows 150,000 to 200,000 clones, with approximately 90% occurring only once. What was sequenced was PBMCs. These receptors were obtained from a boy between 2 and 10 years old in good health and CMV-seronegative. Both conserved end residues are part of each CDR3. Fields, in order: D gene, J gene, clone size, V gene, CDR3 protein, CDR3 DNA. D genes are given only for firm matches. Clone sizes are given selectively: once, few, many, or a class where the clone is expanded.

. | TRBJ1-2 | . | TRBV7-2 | CASSPEAQGTNYGYTF | TGTGCCAGCAGCCCCGAGGCTCAGGGGACTAACTATGGCTACACCTTC
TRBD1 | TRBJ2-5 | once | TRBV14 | CASSPLGTGGETQYF | TGTGCCAGCAGCCCATTAGGGACAGGGGGAGAGACCCAGTACTTC
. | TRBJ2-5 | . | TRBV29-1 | CSVEDPFHEGEETQYF | TGCAGCGTTGAAGATCCATTTCACGAGGGTGAAGAGACCCAGTACTTC
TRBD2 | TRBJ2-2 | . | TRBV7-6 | CASSLAGSGYTGELFF | TGTGCCAGCAGCTTAGCGGGTAGCGGGTACACCGGGGAGCTGTTTTTT
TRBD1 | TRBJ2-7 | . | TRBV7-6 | CASRPLSGTGFGEQYF | TGTGCCAGCAGACCCCTATCCGGGACAGGGTTCGGCGAGCAGTACTTC
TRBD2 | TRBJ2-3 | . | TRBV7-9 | CSSMAAGADTQYF | TGTTCCAGTATGGCAGCGGGAGCCGATACGCAGTATTTT
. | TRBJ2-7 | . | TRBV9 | CASSVSGVFSEQYF | TGTGCCAGCAGCGTTTCGGGAGTTTTTTCCGAGCAGTACTTC
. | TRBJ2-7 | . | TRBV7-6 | CASSHGLAAPYEQYF | TGTGCCAGCAGCCACGGTTTAGCGGCCCCCTACGAGCAGTACTTC
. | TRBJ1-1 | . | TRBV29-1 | CSAGARQVRHTEAFF | TGCAGCGCTGGGGCCAGACAGGTGCGGCACACTGAAGCTTTCTTT
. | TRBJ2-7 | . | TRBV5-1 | CATIPPSFPHEQYF | TGCGCCACCATACCCCCTAGCTTCCCCCACGAGCAGTACTTC
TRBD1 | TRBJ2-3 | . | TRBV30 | CAWSAENRGTTDTQYF | TGTGCCTGGAGTGCGGAAAACAGGGGAACCACAGATACGCAGTATTTT
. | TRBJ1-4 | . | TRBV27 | CASSTAGAGTNEKLFF | TGTGCCAGCAGTACCGCAGGGGCTGGAACTAATGAAAAACTGTTTTTT
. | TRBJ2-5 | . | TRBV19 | CASKERNRETQYF | TGTGCCAGTAAAGAGCGGAATCGAGAGACCCAGTACTTC
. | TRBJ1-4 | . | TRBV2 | CASIRQASGKLFF | TGTGCCAGCATAAGACAGGCGAGCGGAAAACTGTTTTTT
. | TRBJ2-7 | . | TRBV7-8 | CASSLSISYEQYF | TGTGCCAGCAGCTTATCTATCTCCTACGAGCAGTACTTC
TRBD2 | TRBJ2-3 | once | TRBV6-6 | CASRRLASADTQYF | TGTGCCAGCAGACGACTAGCGTCTGCAGATACGCAGTATTTT
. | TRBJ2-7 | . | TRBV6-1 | CASSEAIGASGYF | TGTGCCAGCAGTGAAGCAATAGGAGCCAGCGGGTACTTC
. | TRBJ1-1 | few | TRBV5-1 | CASSPSAGAGEAFF | TGCGCCAGCAGCCCTTCCGCGGGGGCAGGTGAAGCTTTCTTT
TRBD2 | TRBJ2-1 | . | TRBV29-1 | CSVEVAGAYNEQFF | TGCAGCGTTGAAGTAGCGGGGGCATACAATGAGCAGTTCTTC
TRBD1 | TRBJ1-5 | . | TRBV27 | CASSGQGMVSNQPQHF | TGTGCCAGCAGTGGACAGGGGATGGTTAGCAATCAGCCCCAGCATTTT
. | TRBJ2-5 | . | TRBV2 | CASSQGLQETQYF | TGTGCCAGCAGTCAGGGGTTACAAGAGACCCAGTACTTC
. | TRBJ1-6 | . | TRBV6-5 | CASRQSYNSPLHF | TGTGCCAGCAGACAGTCCTATAATTCACCCCTCCACTTT
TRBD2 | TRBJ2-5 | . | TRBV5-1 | CASSSRLAGGRVEETQYF | TGCGCCAGCAGCTCCCGACTAGCGGGGGGGCGAGTTGAAGAGACCCAGTACTTC
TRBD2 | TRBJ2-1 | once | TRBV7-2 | CASSLEVGAGGYNEQFF | TGTGCCAGCAGCTTAGAGGTGGGTGCGGGGGGGTACAATGAGCAGTTCTTC
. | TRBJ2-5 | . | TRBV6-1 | CASLVGGGQETQYF | TGTGCCAGCCTGGTGGGGGGGGGCCAGGAGACCCAGTACTTC
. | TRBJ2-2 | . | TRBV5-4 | CASSGNPGTGELFF | TGTGCCAGCAGCGGTAACCCGGGCACCGGGGAGCTGTTTTTT
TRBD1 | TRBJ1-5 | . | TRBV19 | CASSPLTGATNQPQHF | TGTGCCAGTAGCCCCCTGACAGGGGCTACCAATCAGCCCCAGCATTTT
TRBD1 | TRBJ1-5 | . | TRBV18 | CASSLSYRDRGDQPQHF | TGTGCCAGCTCACTCTCCTACCGGGACAGGGGGGATCAGCCCCAGCATTTT
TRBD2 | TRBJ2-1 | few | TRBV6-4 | CASSGLAGVDEQFF | TGTGCCAGCAGTGGACTAGCGGGAGTTGATGAGCAGTTCTTC
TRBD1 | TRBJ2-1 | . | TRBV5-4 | CASSLEQGGKNEQFF | TGTGCCAGCAGCTTGGAACAGGGGGGTAAGAATGAGCAGTTCTTC
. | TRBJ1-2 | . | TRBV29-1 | CSVEDRSGVGYTF | TGCAGCGTTGAAGATCGATCCGGGGTCGGCTACACCTTC
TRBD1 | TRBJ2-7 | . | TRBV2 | CASSGTGVGEQYF | TGTGCCAGCAGTGGCACAGGGGTAGGCGAGCAGTACTTC
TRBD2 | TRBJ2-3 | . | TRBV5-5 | CASSPGGVRDTQYF | TGTGCCAGCAGCCCGGGGGGGGTCCGGGATACGCAGTATTTT